This T cell receptor beta chain derives from a study of blood T cell repertoires in COVID-19. Repertoires were generated with immunoSEQ multiplex PCR, while TCRdb's copy carries only in-frame clones and drops some. The table has about 190,000 clones, approximately 84% seen once. This CDR3 region has 15 residues. Trimming removed 6 bases at V and 0 bases at J, with 12 bases between. Germline V gene data show CDR1 as MNHEY and CDR2 as SVGAGI. This clone was seen more than once but under ten times. The V gene is TRBV6-5, the J gene TRBJ2-4; D possibly corresponds to TRBD1 (6 bases). Sample: peripheral blood. The sequence was collected from a woman in her 70s with active or convalescent COVID-19. CDR3 in amino acids: CASSAGVLAKNIQYF. The CDR3 nucleotides are TGTGCCAGCAGCGCAGGGGTACTAGCCAAAAACATTCAGTACTTC.